Below, one T cell receptor (beta chain) is given with its context. Its antigen is not identified. This sample was included in a study of T cells after yellow fever vaccination. Generation of TCR cDNA used 5'RACE template switching (which added a universal primer site and UMIs). TCRdb recomputed calls from the 5' RACE reads with MiXCR, one row per CDR3 protein. Among 400,000 or so distinct CDR3 sequences, around a sixth were seen once, and the ten largest hold over 15%. Study-level findings and limits: There was a small share of clonotypes that showed up in both the CD4 and CD8 compartments. Weaker in magnitude, the secondary response showed a faster peak on day 5 versus 15. The study re-detected most primary-vaccination clones after the booster (roughly 96% CD4, around 90% CD8).

This specimen consisted of PBMCs, obtained before the yellow fever booster vaccination. The clonotype originates from a man aged 18 to 29 who received the YFV17D yellow fever vaccine.

In DNA, the CDR3 is TGTGCCAGCCTATCCAGGGACAGGGAGCATGGCAATCAGCCCCAGCATTTT. Amino acids: CASLSRDREHGNQPQHF. The rearrangement joins TRBV6-5 to TRBJ1-5; 9 nucleotides agree with TRBD1. Trimming took 8 bases from V and 2 from J; bases not matched to a gene: 13. The CDR3 loop spans 17 amino acids. The germline V gene has CDR1 MNHEY and CDR2 SVGAGI.